One sample yielded the 18 T cell receptor beta chains listed below, sequenced in a study of T cell repertoires in cytomegalovirus infection. For these TCRs, the target antigens are not known. A single record per CDR3 protein comes from TCRdb applying MiXCR to the reads. This sample yields 400,000 to 600,000 distinct CDR3 sequences, of which 42% are seen a single time; around 45% belongs to the top ten. Source: cultured PBMCs, taken from culture after CMV antigen stimulation. The source is a human donor in good health (CMV status not recorded). Some clones in this sample may be carry-over from other donors' samples.

The sample holds a few counts of this clonotype. The J gene is TRBJ2-2, the V gene TRBV12-3 or TRBV12-4; D is undetermined. This CDR3 region has 14 residues. The V and J ends lost 1 base and 1 base respectively, with 4 bases between them. The CDR3 here is CASSLDGNTGELFF. CDR3 nucleotide sequence: TGTGCCAGCAGTTTAGACGGGAACACCGGGGAGCTGTTTTTT.

The CDR3 protein is CASSRMNRGGYEQYF. CDR3 coding DNA: TGTGCCAGTTCGAGGATGAATAGGGGGGGGTACGAGCAGTACTTC. The V gene is TRBV6-8, the J gene TRBJ2-7; the D gene is possibly TRBD2 (7 bases). Germline values: CDR1 MNHGY, CDR2 SAAAGT. V dropped 9 bases and J dropped 4 bases, with 22 bases sitting between them. The CDR3 spans 15 residues.

This clonotype came up once. This chain connects TRBV12-3 or TRBV12-4 to TRBJ2-6; 10 nucleotides line up with TRBD1. With 6 bases clipped from V and 2 bases from J, the junction kept 13 bases outside the gene matches. This CDR3 region has 19 residues. In nucleotides, the CDR3 is TGTGCCAGCAGCTCCCTCCGGGAGGACAGGGGGACTGGGGCCAACGTCCTGACTTTC. This gives the protein CASSSLREDRGTGANVLTF.

The chain has TRBV7-8 and TRBJ1-5; D is unclear. The CDR3 is made up of 12 amino acids. V lost 3 bases and J lost 7, with 7 bases in between. CDR1 and CDR2 (germline): SGHVS, FQNEAQ. This CDR3 is CASSFSRQPQHF. The CDR3 DNA sequence: TGTGCCAGCAGCTTCTCCCGGCAGCCCCAGCATTTT. Full variable domain (outside the CDR3, taken from reference TRBV7-8 and TRBJ1-5): GAGVSQSPRYKVAKRGQDVALRCDPISGHVSLFWYQQALGQGPEFLTYFQNEAQLDKSGLPSDRFFAERPEGSVSTLKIQRTQQEDSAVYLCASSFSRQPQHFGDGTRLSIL.

This rearrangement joins TRBV7-2 to TRBJ2-7; TRBD2 agrees at 9 bases. CDR1 and CDR2 from the germline V gene are SGHTA and FQGNSA. This CDR3 is 14 amino acids long. Unmatched junction bases numbered 6, after V lost 5 bases and J lost 4 bases. DNA for the CDR3: TGTGCCAGCAGCCGTAGCGGGGGAGGGTACGAGCAGTACTTC. This encodes CASSRSGGGYEQYF.

The sample holds many counts of this clonotype. This chain links TRBV7-2 with TRBJ2-7, with D unresolved. CDR1 SGHTA and CDR2 FQGNSA come from the germline V gene. The CDR3 runs 12 residues. V shed 2 bases and J shed 6 bases, with 8 bases lying between them. DNA of the CDR3: TGTGCCAGCAGCTTACGCCAACGCGAGCAGTACTTC. Encoded protein: CASSLRQREQYF.

The chain uses TRBV28 and TRBJ2-5, with 10 positions matching TRBD1. Germline CDR1 and CDR2: MDHEN and SYDVKM. With 6 bases clipped from V and 3 bases from J, the junction kept 16 bases outside the gene matches. This CDR3 spans 18 amino acids. Here the CDR3 DNA reads TGTGCCAGCAGCCGCGGGCCGGGACAGGGGCCGACAAAAGAGACCCAGTACTTC. The encoded protein is CASSRGPGQGPTKETQYF.

CDR3 DNA: TGTGCCAGCAGCGGGCCCCCGGATGAGCAGTTCTTC. Residues: CASSGPPDEQFF. This chain connects TRBV11-2 to TRBJ2-1; unclear D gene. The CDR3 covers 12 residues. CDR1 is SGHAT, CDR2 FQNNGV, per germline. V lost 5 bases to trimming and J lost 8 bases, with 10 bases between them.

This chain connects TRBV7-2 to TRBJ2-7; unclear D gene. Per the germline V gene, CDR1 is SGHTA and CDR2 is FQGNSA. V lost 1 base and J 6 bases, leaving 16 bases between the germline ends. This CDR3 is built from 15 residues. The CDR3 sequence is CASSLVGSSPSEQYF. DNA for the CDR3: TGTGCCAGCAGCTTAGTTGGCAGCAGCCCCTCCGAGCAGTACTTC. The full variable domain, completed using reference TRBV7-2 and TRBJ2-7, is GAGVSQSPSNKVTEKGKDVELRCDPISGHTALYWYRQSLGQGLEFLIYFQGNSAPDKSGLPSDRFSAERTGGSVSTLTIQRTQQEDSAVYLCASSLVGSSPSEQYFGPGTRLTVT.

V usage is TRBV3-1 and J usage is TRBJ2-1; a weak D match, TRBD1 (6 bases). V lost 6 bases and J 4 bases, leaving 16 bases between the germline ends. The germline CDR1 and CDR2 sequences are LGHDT and YNNKEL (reference sequence). CDR3 size: 15 residues. This chain's CDR3 is CASRPSGAPYNEQFF. The CDR3 region has the DNA TGTGCCAGCAGACCGTCAGGGGCTCCTTACAATGAGCAGTTCTTC.

The sample holds many counts of this clonotype. The chain has TRBV7-2 and TRBJ2-6; D might be TRBD2 (7 bases). The CDR3 extends over 18 amino acids. Deletions cut 0 bases from V and 0 bases from J, with 12 bases between. Germline lookup yields CDR1 SGHTA and CDR2 FQGNSA. This CDR3 is CASSLARGQDSGANVLTF. Written as DNA, the CDR3 is TGTGCCAGCAGCTTAGCGCGGGGGCAGGACTCTGGGGCCAACGTCCTGACTTTC.

This clonotype was detected once. V is TRBV6-1 and J is TRBJ1-4, with D unresolved. The CDR3 has 14 amino acids. CDR1 MNHNS and CDR2 SASEGT come from the germline V gene. With 1 base removed from V and 0 bases from J, the gap between germline ends came to 3 bases. As DNA, the CDR3 is TGTGCCAGCAGTGAAGGGTCAACTAATGAAAAACTGTTTTTT. This codes for CASSEGSTNEKLFF.

The V gene is TRBV6-5, the J gene TRBJ1-5; D uncertain. The germline V and J ends were trimmed by 6 bases and 4 bases, with 10 bases remaining between them. This CDR3 is 13 amino acids long. Germline values: CDR1 MNHEY, CDR2 SVGAGI. The CDR3 loop is CASRRKGNQPQHF. The CDR3 DNA reads TGTGCCAGCAGGAGGAAGGGAAATCAGCCCCAGCATTTT.

The rearrangement uses TRBV7-2 and TRBJ1-2; TRBD1 is a possible D gene (5 bases). This CDR3 spans 15 amino acids. Trimming cost V 7 bases and J 4 bases, with 19 bases left between them. CDR1 and CDR2 from the germline V gene are SGHTA and FQGNSA. CDR3 in DNA: TGTGCCAGCACCCGAGATTTCGCGGGGGGCTATGGCTACACCTTC. This gives the protein CASTRDFAGGYGYTF. The entire variable domain, with the rest obtained from reference TRBV7-2 and TRBJ1-2, is as follows: GAGVSQSPSNKVTEKGKDVELRCDPISGHTALYWYRQSLGQGLEFLIYFQGNSAPDKSGLPSDRFSAERTGGSVSTLTIQRTQQEDSAVYLCASTRDFAGGYGYTFGSGTRLTVV.

This clonotype was found a few times. The rearrangement links TRBV6-6 to TRBJ2-3; 9 bases fit TRBD1. The CDR3 has 15 residues. V dropped 6 bases and J dropped 6; count of bases not matched to a gene: 10. Germline CDR1 is MNHNY and CDR2 is SVGAGI (reference sequence). This CDR3 is CASSGTGYPLDTQYF. Here the CDR3 DNA reads TGTGCCAGCAGCGGGACAGGGTACCCTCTGGATACGCAGTATTTT.

The chain joins TRBV7-2 to TRBJ2-7; 13 bases are a match to TRBD2. Germline CDR1 SGHTA, CDR2 FQGNSA. Trimming removed 5 bases from V and 5 bases from J; junction bases left unmatched: 6. The CDR3 runs 15 residues. CDR3 protein: CASSRTSGSVDEQYF. Written as DNA, the CDR3 is TGTGCCAGCAGCCGGACTAGCGGGAGTGTCGACGAGCAGTACTTC.

This clonotype was counted a few times. CDR3 nucleotide sequence: TGTGCCAGCACCCAAGGCCCGTCAACTAATGAAAAACTGTTTTTT. Its protein is CASTQGPSTNEKLFF. This chain links TRBV7-2 with TRBJ1-4, with no clear D. Germline V gene sequence: CDR1 SGHTA, CDR2 FQGNSA. The CDR3 contains 15 residues. Trimming left V 7 bases short and J 0 bases short, with 12 bases between.

The chain is built from TRBV28 and TRBJ2-5; tentatively, D is TRBD2 (6 bases). Trimming took off 2 bases at V and 1 base at J, with 11 bases between the two ends. Germline assignment: CDR1 MDHEN and CDR2 SYDVKM. CDR3 size: 15 residues. The CDR3 nucleotides are TGTGCCAGCAGTTTAACCCGGCGGGGCCAAGAGACCCAGTACTTC. Translation: CASSLTRRGQETQYF.